This T cell receptor beta chain is drawn from a study of OX40 agonist ivuxolimab in advanced cancers. About the investigation overall: The costimulatory receptor OX40 (CD134) was targeted by ivuxolimab, a fully human IgG2 agonistic monoclonal antibody. Intravenous ivuxolimab was administered to patients every 2 weeks at six dose levels: 0.01, 0.1, 0.3, 1.5, 3 and 10 mg/kg. Among the approximately 54 dose-escalation patients, approximately 20 had hepatocellular carcinoma, about 15 melanoma, 9 renal cell carcinoma and 9 head and neck cancer. A male proportion of roughly 80% and a mean age of approximately 62 years, ranging from roughly 20 to 80, were recorded for the dose-escalation cohort. Prior anti-PD-1, anti-PD-L1 or anti-CTLA-4 therapy was permitted, and checkpoint inhibitors had been received by around 40% of dose-escalation patients. Partial responses were achieved by three dose-escalation patients, of whom one had hepatocellular carcinoma and two had cutaneous melanoma. Peripheral TCRbeta sequencing was intended to test whether TCR sequence diversity was altered and clonal T-cell expansion was caused by ivuxolimab. The paper describes the monotherapy dose-escalation part (N = 52 patients) of the phase I trial of ivuxolimab. Study-level results and caveats: In partial responders in the 0.1-3.0 mg/kg groups, normalized peripheral clonal expansion was found to be among the lowest, especially among CD8+ T cells. Low levels of normalized T-cell clonal expansion were also seen in some patients who did not respond. At doses of 0.1 to 3.0 mg/kg, clonal expansion of both CD4+ and CD8+ blood T cells was observed from baseline to week 6. Which antigens the clonally expanded peripheral T cells were specific for was not determined. After ivuxolimab, more expanded clones were found on average in CD8+ T cells than in CD4+ T cells.

The cysteine opens and the phenylalanine closes a CDR3 of 13 amino acids. Only the CDR3 part of the read is kept: 39 bases, read in frame from the first base. V loses 8 bases of germline sequence and J loses 4 bases, and the interval between the two ends is 15 bases. The germline V gene provides CDR1 SNHLY and CDR2 FYNNEI. To sequence the TCRbeta CDR3 region, genomic DNA was isolated from the sorted cells. The immunoSEQ Assay was used to sequence the TCRbeta CDR3 regions. Not all clones reach the TCRdb copy of this immuneACCESS table, which keeps in-frame sequences only. Checked studies attribute under half of the gap to unresolved V genes and leave the rest unexplained. The sample yields more than 25,000 clones; around 79% were counted once. The top ten clones comprise around a third of the sample. The trial excluded patients who had a history of autoimmune disease or were on systemic immunosuppression. Peripheral blood for TCR sequencing was collected from all dose cohorts at baseline, on cycle 4 day 1, and on cycle 7 day 1. Samples came from an open-label, multicenter, first-in-human phase I dose-escalation trial of ivuxolimab. Adults with locally advanced or metastatic head and neck squamous cell, hepatocellular, melanoma or renal cell carcinoma were enrolled in the trial. Before TCR sequencing, CD4+ T cells and CD8+ T cells from peripheral blood were sorted into separate populations.

On this clone: Its antigen has not been determined. Base qualities are not at hand, and no much larger clone is one base apart.

This specimen consisted of CD4+ or CD8+ T cells sorted from blood, obtained in a trial of the OX40 agonist ivuxolimab. The clonotype originates from an adult with an advanced solid tumor such as melanoma, head and neck, liver or kidney cancer. The chain is made from TRBV2 and TRBJ2-7; no confident D gene assignment can be made. Here is the DNA: TGTGCCAGCGCTCGGGCCAGTGGTTACGAGCAGTACTTC. It codes for CASARASGYEQYF.